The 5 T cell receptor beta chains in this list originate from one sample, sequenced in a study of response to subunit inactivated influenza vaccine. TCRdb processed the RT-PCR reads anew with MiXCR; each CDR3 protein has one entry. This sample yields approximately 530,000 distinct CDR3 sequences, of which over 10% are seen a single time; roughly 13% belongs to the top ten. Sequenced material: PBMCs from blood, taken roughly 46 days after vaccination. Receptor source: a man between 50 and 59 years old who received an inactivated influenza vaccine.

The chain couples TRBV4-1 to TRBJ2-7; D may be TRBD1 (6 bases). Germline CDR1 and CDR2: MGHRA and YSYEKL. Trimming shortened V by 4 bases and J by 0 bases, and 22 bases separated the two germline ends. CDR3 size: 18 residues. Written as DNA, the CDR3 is TGCGCCAGCAGCCCCGCAGGTATGCGGACAGCCTTCTCCTACGAGCAGTACTTC. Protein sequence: CASSPAGMRTAFSYEQYF.

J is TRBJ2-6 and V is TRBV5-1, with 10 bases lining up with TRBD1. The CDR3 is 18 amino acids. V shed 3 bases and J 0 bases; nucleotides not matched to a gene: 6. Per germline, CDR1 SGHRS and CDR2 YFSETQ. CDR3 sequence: CASSYGQGVGSGANVLTF. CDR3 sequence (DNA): TGCGCCAGCAGCTATGGACAGGGGGTAGGCTCTGGGGCCAACGTCCTGACTTTC.

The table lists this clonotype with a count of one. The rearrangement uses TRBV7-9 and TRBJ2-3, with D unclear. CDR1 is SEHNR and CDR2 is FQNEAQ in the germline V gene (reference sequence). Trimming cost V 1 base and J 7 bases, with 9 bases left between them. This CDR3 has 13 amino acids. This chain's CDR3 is CASSLGKGNTQYF. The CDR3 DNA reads TGTGCCAGCAGCTTAGGGAAGGGCAATACGCAGTATTTT.

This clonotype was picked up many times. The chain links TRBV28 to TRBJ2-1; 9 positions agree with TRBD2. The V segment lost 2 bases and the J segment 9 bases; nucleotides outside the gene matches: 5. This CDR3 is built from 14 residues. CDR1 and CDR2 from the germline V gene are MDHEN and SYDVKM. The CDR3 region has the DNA TGTGCCAGCAGTTTAGCGGGAGGGGGAGGTGAGCAGTTCTTC. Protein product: CASSLAGGGGEQFF.

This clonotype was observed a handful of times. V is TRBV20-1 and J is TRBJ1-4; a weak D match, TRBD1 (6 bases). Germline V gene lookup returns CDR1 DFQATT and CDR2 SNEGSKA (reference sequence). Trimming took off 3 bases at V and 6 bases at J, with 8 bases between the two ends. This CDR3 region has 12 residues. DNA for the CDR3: TGCAGTGCTAGTCGGACAGATGAAAAACTGTTTTTT. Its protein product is CSASRTDEKLFF.